Listed below are T cell receptor beta chains from one sample, sequenced in a study of cytomegalovirus exposure and HLA in healthy donors. Repertoires were generated with immunoSEQ multiplex PCR, while TCRdb's copy carries only in-frame clones and drops some. Here the sample spans 100,000 to 150,000 clones, 83% being singletons. The sequenced sample consisted of PBMCs. These receptors were obtained from a middle-aged man in good health and CMV-seronegative. Both conserved end residues are part of each CDR3. Only some rows state a clone size, as once, few, many or a class for expanded clones.

CDR3aa: CASSNGLANRETQYF; j_gene: TRBJ2-5; abundance: -; v_gene: TRBV7-3
CDR3aa: CASSQGGKYEQYF; j_gene: TRBJ2-7; abundance: -; v_gene: TRBV4-1
CDR3aa: CASSPNRGYEQYF; j_gene: TRBJ2-7; abundance: once; v_gene: TRBV5-4
CDR3aa: CASSLYTGTGATGELFF; j_gene: TRBJ2-2; abundance: few; v_gene: TRBV7-9
CDR3aa: CASSSDRGLKGKAFF; j_gene: TRBJ1-1; abundance: -; v_gene: TRBV5-1
CDR3aa: CASSLGGTGELFF; j_gene: TRBJ2-2; abundance: once; v_gene: TRBV5-1
CDR3aa: CASSIDHRADQPQHF; j_gene: TRBJ1-5; abundance: -; v_gene: TRBV19
CDR3aa: CASSLSRNLNTEAFF; j_gene: TRBJ1-1; abundance: -; v_gene: TRBV28
CDR3aa: CASSLEGTSGGAREQYF; j_gene: TRBJ2-7; abundance: -; v_gene: TRBV7-2
CDR3aa: CASSDRTSFYEQYF; j_gene: TRBJ2-7; abundance: -; v_gene: TRBV18
CDR3aa: CASSLDVGTDTQYF; j_gene: TRBJ2-3; abundance: once; v_gene: TRBV2
CDR3aa: CSVPGTGVGTDTQYF; j_gene: TRBJ2-3; abundance: -; v_gene: TRBV29-1
CDR3aa: CASSPAGTGGLNIQYF; j_gene: TRBJ2-4; abundance: -; v_gene: TRBV7-8